This T cell receptor beta chain was captured in a study of T cell changes during pregnancy in multiple sclerosis. Clones were read by immunoSEQ multiplex PCR, and TCRdb kept only the in-frame ones, dropping some. In the table there are approximately 37,000 clones, 88% of which are singletons. The germline V gene encodes CDR1 LNHDA and CDR2 SQIVND (reference sequence). Trimming pared 5 bases from V and 0 bases from J, leaving 7 bases between. This CDR3 contains 13 residues. The chain couples TRBV19 to TRBJ1-1; D not certain. The source was CD8+ T cells from peripheral blood mononuclear cells, collected in the first trimester of pregnancy. The clonotype originates from a female donor with multiple sclerosis, enrolled in a pregnancy study. As DNA, the CDR3 is TGTGCCAGTAGTCCGTCCCTGAACACTGAAGCTTTCTTT. The encoded protein is CASSPSLNTEAFF.